This paragraph reports one T cell receptor (beta chain). This specimen belongs to a study of blood T cell repertoires in COVID-19. On the study more broadly: The analysed material was cDNA or gDNA that came from T cells, B-cell-depleted T cells, or PBMCs.

TCRdb's table, derived via immunoSEQ multiplex PCR, lists solely in-frame clones and lacks some. The sample records around 170,000 clones, under 85% being singletons. Recruitment covered about two dozen US areas and drew participants whose ages spanned roughly 18 to 90 years. Participant-reported clinical history was the basis for cohort assignment. Two negative PCRs, clearance, or symptom resolution were required of recovered Cohort 3 donors. The sequence was collected from a middle-aged man who had recovered from COVID-19. Sequenced sample: PBMCs or T cells enriched from blood (not recorded which).

For the CDR3, the DNA is TGTGCCAGCAGCCAAGGGCTCGATGGGGGGAGCTCCTACGAGCAGTACTTC. Amino acid sequence: CASSQGLDGGSSYEQYF. V is TRBV3-1 (or the pseudogene TRBV3-2) and J is TRBJ2-7; tentative D call: TRBD2 (6 bases). V was trimmed by 1 base and J by 0 bases, leaving 16 bases between them. The length of the CDR3 is 17 residues. Germline CDR1 and CDR2: LGHDT and YNNKEL (reference sequence).